One sample yielded the 21 T cell receptor beta chains listed below, sequenced in a study of CD8 T cells in Susac syndrome. An amount of RNA that ranged from 0.5 to 1 ug was reverse transcribed with random hexamers. TCRdb ran MiXCR on the immunoSEQ multiplex PCR reads and lists one entry per CDR3 protein. The sample has about 110,000 distinct CDR3 sequences, approximately 94% seen once. The material sequenced was CD8+ T cells from PBMCs. These TCRs come from a human donor with Susac syndrome.

The chain is built from TRBV29-1 and TRBJ2-1, with D perhaps given as TRBD1 or TRBD2 (5 bases each). With 7 bases removed from V and 3 bases from J, the gap between germline ends came to 13 bases. CDR1 is SQVTM and CDR2 is ANQGSEA in the germline V gene. The CDR3 has 13 residues. The CDR3, as DNA: TGCAGCGCCGAGGGGCGGAACTACAATGAGCAGTTCTTC. Its translation is CSAEGRNYNEQFF.

V and J are TRBV29-1 and TRBJ2-1, with 9 bases aligning to TRBD1. The CDR3 is made up of 15 amino acids. V lost 4 bases to trimming and J lost 6 bases; unmatched junction nucleotides: 10. Germline V lookup: CDR1 SQVTM, CDR2 ANQGSEA. The DNA for the CDR3 is TGCAGCGTTGCGGGGGACAGGGATCGCCCCAATGAGCAGTTCTTC. It translates to CSVAGDRDRPNEQFF.

The chain employs TRBV6-1 and TRBJ1-4; 8 nucleotides line up with TRBD1. The CDR3 loop spans 16 amino acids. After removal of 6 bases from V and 0 bases from J, the junction contained 6 bases not matched to a gene. Looked up from germline, CDR1 is MNHNS and CDR2 is SASEGT. Written as DNA, the CDR3 is TGTGCCAGCAGAGGGACAGGTTGGACAACTAATGAAAAACTGTTTTTT. This gives the protein CASRGTGWTTNEKLFF.

The rearrangement joins TRBV3-1 to TRBJ2-5; TRBD1 matches at 8 bases. Germline assignment: CDR1 LGHDT and CDR2 YNNKEL (reference sequence). This CDR3 region has 15 residues. The trim removed 2 bases at V and 3 bases at J, leaving 5 bases unmatched. As DNA, the CDR3 is TGTGCCAGCAGCCAATTGGACAGGGTTAAAGAGACCCAGTACTTC. Translation gives CASSQLDRVKETQYF.

The chain links TRBV7-9 to TRBJ2-7, with D possibly matching TRBD1 (5 bases). The V gene's germline CDR1 is SEHNR and CDR2 FQNEAQ (reference sequence). V lost 5 bases, J lost 5 bases, and 10 bases lay in between. This CDR3 has 12 amino acids. The CDR3 protein is CASSPGFHEQYF. CDR3 bases: TGTGCCAGCAGCCCAGGGTTCCACGAGCAGTACTTC.

The chain combines TRBV24-1 with TRBJ2-1, with 7 bases aligning to TRBD1. The CDR3 length is 14 residues. Germline trimming cut 4 bases from V and 8 bases from J; bases unmatched to any gene: 7. Germline CDR1 is KGHDR and CDR2 is SFDVKD. Here the CDR3 reads CATSDRGQIYEQFF. The DNA for the CDR3 is TGTGCCACCAGTGACCGGGGACAGATCTATGAGCAGTTCTTC.

The V gene is TRBV4-2, the J gene TRBJ2-7; D is perhaps TRBD1 (6 bases). The germline V and J ends were trimmed by 0 bases and 4 bases, with 10 bases remaining between them. Germline loops: CDR1 LGHNA, CDR2 YNFKEQ. The CDR3 is 14 residues long. The CDR3 DNA sequence: TGTGCCAGCAGCCAAGAGGCCAGGGGATACGAGCAGTACTTC. Protein sequence: CASSQEARGYEQYF.

This clonotype came up once. The chain joins TRBV3-1 to TRBJ2-3; possible D gene TRBD2, 6 bases. The germline V and J ends were trimmed by 4 bases and 0 bases, with 11 bases remaining between them. This CDR3 is built from 15 residues. Germline V gene data show CDR1 as LGHDT and CDR2 as YNNKEL (reference sequence). CDR3 DNA sequence: TGTGCCAGCAGCCTACCGGGACTTAGCACAGATACGCAGTATTTT. This sequence encodes CASSLPGLSTDTQYF.

Concerning this clonotype: The junction and the germline gene differ at one end; a read error may be behind it. CDR3: CASSQDRGALSNF. The CDR3 coding sequence is TGTGCCAGCAGCCAAGACAGGGGGGCCCTCTCTAACTTC. The chain carries TRBV3-1 and TRBJ2-5; a possible D gene is TRBD1 (7 bases). CDR1 LGHDT and CDR2 YNNKEL come from the germline V gene (reference sequence). The CDR3 is 13 residues long.

The CDR3 DNA is TGTGCCAGCAGCCTCCTGGCGAGTGAAGCTTTCTTT. Translated, it gives CASSLLASEAFF. The chain carries TRBV6-6 and TRBJ1-1; D ambiguous. V lost 6 bases to trimming and J lost 7 bases, with 12 bases between them. Germline-derived CDR1 and CDR2 are MNHNY and SVGAGI (reference sequence). There are 12 residues in the CDR3.

J is TRBJ2-3 and V is TRBV9, with a weak D call TRBD1 (6 bases). The CDR3 contains 13 residues. V dropped 3 bases and J dropped 4 bases, with 9 bases sitting between them. The germline gives CDR1 SGDLS, CDR2 YYNGEE. Written as DNA, the CDR3 is TGTGCCAGCAGCGGGACAGAACCAGATACGCAGTATTTT. This translates into CASSGTEPDTQYF.

This chain links TRBV29-1 with TRBJ1-1; the D is unclear. CDR3 size: 13 residues. Looked up from germline, CDR1 is SQVTM and CDR2 is ANQGSEA. V was cut by 0 bases and J by 6 bases, with 11 bases left in between. The CDR3 loop is CSVEDALLAEAFF. The CDR3 DNA is TGCAGCGTTGAAGATGCCCTCTTAGCTGAAGCTTTCTTT.

CDR3 amino acids: CASSPSGGPAYEQYF. Written as DNA, the CDR3 is TGTGCCAGCAGTCCTAGCGGGGGGCCTGCCTACGAGCAGTACTTC. The chain is built from TRBV12-3 or TRBV12-4 and TRBJ2-7; 11 bases align to TRBD2. This CDR3 region has 15 residues. Germline trimming cut 5 bases from V and 2 bases from J; bases unmatched to any gene: 5.

The CDR3 sequence: CASSRGDYGYTF. In DNA, the CDR3 is TGTGCCAGCAGCCGGGGGGACTATGGCTACACCTTC. The chain uses TRBV7-9 and TRBJ1-2; the D gene is possibly TRBD1 (5 bases). The CDR3 has 12 amino acids. V lost 5 bases and J lost 3, with 7 bases in between. Germline CDR1 and CDR2: SEHNR and FQNEAQ (reference sequence).

The gene calls are TRBV7-9 and TRBJ1-2, with D maybe TRBD1 (6 bases). The ends were cut back, 3 bases at V and 7 bases at J, with 12 bases in the middle. Germline CDR1 SEHNR, CDR2 FQNEAQ (reference sequence). The CDR3 length is 13 residues. This chain's CDR3 is CASSFDRSGGYTF. The CDR3 DNA follows: TGTGCCAGCAGCTTCGACAGGTCTGGTGGCTACACCTTC.

This sequence joins TRBV4-2 and TRBJ2-1, with D maybe TRBD1 (5 bases). The CDR3 sequence is 13 residues long. V lost 0 bases, J lost 9 bases, and 9 bases lay in between. Per germline, CDR1 LGHNA and CDR2 YNFKEQ. The CDR3 loop reads CASSQDRQGEQFF. CDR3 DNA sequence: TGTGCCAGCAGCCAAGACCGGCAGGGTGAGCAGTTCTTC.

The V call is TRBV20-1, the J call TRBJ2-5; unclear D gene. The CDR3 is 13 residues long. V was clipped by 3 bases and J by 3 bases, with 11 bases between them. Germline values: CDR1 DFQATT, CDR2 SNEGSKA (reference sequence). DNA for the CDR3: TGCAGTGCTAGTGAAATCTCAGAAGAGACCCAGTACTTC. This gives the protein CSASEISEETQYF.

The chain recombines TRBV29-1 with TRBJ2-7, with TRBD1 identical over 8 bases. Germline CDR1 is SQVTM and CDR2 is ANQGSEA. V lost 5 bases to trimming and J lost 2 bases; unmatched junction nucleotides: 2. The CDR3 is made up of 12 amino acids. Here the CDR3 reads CSVKDRAYEQYF. CDR3 sequence (DNA): TGCAGCGTTAAGGACAGGGCCTACGAGCAGTACTTC.

The chain joins TRBV12-5 to TRBJ2-7; D uncertain. V was cut by 6 bases and J by 0 bases, with 9 bases left in between. The length of the CDR3 is 13 residues. Germline V gene sequence: CDR1 LGHNT, CDR2 FRNRAP. CDR3 loop: CASGPGTSYEQYF. DNA for the CDR3: TGTGCTAGTGGCCCGGGTACCTCCTACGAGCAGTACTTC.

The CDR3 DNA reads TGTGCCAGTAGTCCCGACCCCGCACTAAATAATTCACCCCTCCACTTT. Translation gives CASSPDPALNNSPLHF. The chain uses TRBV19 and TRBJ1-6; the D is unclear. Trimming pared 5 bases from V and 5 bases from J, leaving 16 bases between. The CDR3 length is 16 residues. Per germline, CDR1 LNHDA and CDR2 SQIVND (reference sequence).

The chain uses TRBV9 and TRBJ1-5; D call uncertain. The V gene's germline CDR1 is SGDLS and CDR2 YYNGEE. V was clipped by 3 bases and J by 5 bases, with 12 bases between them. CDR3 length: 14 amino acids. CDR3 in amino acids: CASSGGGGDQPQHF. The CDR3 DNA sequence: TGTGCCAGCAGCGGCGGAGGAGGAGATCAGCCCCAGCATTTT.